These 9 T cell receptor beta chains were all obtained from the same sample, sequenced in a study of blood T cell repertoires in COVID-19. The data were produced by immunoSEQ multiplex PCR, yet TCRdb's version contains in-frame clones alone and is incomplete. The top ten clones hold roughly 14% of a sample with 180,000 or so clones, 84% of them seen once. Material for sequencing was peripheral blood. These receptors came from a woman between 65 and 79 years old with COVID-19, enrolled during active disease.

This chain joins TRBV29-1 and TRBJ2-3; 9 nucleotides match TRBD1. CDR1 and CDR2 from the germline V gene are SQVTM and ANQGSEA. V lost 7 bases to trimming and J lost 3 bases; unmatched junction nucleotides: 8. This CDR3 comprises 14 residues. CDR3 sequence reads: CSGLSGQGTDTQYF. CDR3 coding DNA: TGCAGCGGACTATCGGGACAGGGAACAGATACGCAGTATTTT.

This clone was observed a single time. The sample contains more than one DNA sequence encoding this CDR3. In DNA form, the CDR3 reads TGTGCCAGCAGCGACAGGGTTGGGGCCAACGTCCTGACTTTC. Its protein product is CASSDRVGANVLTF. The chain uses TRBV2 and TRBJ2-6; TRBD1 matches 7 bases. Losses at the gene ends were 6 bases for V and 3 bases for J; bases not matched to a gene: 2. The CDR3 sequence is 14 residues long. Looked up from germline, CDR1 is SNHLY and CDR2 is FYNNEI.

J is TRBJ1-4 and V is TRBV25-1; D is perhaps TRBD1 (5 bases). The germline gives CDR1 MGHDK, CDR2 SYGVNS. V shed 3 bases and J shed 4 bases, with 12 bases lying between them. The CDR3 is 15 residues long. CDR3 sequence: CASSDRRGLNEKLFF. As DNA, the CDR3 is TGTGCCAGCAGTGACCGCCGGGGACTTAATGAAAAACTGTTTTTT.

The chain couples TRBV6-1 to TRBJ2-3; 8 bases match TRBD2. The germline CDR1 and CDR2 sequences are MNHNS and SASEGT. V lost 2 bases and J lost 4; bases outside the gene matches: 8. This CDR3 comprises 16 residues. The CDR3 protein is CASSEPSGSGADTQYF. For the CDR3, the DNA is TGTGCCAGCAGTGAACCGAGCGGGAGTGGAGCAGATACGCAGTATTTT.

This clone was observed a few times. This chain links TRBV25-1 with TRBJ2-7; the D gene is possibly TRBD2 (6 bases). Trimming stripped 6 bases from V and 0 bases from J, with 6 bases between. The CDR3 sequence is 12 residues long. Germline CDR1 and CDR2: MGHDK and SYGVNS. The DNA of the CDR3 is TGTGCCAGCAGGGGGGGCTCCTACGAGCAGTACTTC. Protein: CASRGGSYEQYF.

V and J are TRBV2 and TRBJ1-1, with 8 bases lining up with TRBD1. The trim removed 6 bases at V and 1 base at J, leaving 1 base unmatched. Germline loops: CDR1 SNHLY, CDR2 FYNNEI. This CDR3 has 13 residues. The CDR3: CASSDRGNTEAFF. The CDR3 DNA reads TGTGCCAGCAGCGACAGGGGGAACACTGAAGCTTTCTTT.

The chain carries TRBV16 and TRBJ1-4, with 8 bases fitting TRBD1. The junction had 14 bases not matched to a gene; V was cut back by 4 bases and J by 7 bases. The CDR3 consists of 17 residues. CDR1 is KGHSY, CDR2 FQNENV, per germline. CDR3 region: CASSRLSTGTGGEKLFF. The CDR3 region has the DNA TGTGCCAGCAGCCGATTAAGCACCGGGACAGGTGGTGAAAAACTGTTTTTT.

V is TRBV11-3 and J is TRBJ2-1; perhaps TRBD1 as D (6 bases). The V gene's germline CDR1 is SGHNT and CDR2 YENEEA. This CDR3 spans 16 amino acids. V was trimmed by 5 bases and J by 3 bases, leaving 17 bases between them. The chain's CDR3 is CASSQGSGPNYNEQFF. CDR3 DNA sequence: TGTGCCAGCAGCCAGGGGTCGGGACCAAACTACAATGAGCAGTTCTTC.

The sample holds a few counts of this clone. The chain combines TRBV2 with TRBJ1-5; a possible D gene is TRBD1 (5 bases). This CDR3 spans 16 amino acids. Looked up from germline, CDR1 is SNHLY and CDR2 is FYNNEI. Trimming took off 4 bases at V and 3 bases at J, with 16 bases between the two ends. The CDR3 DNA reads TGTGCCAGCAGTGGGGGAGGGCAGGGTATCAATCAGCCCCAGCATTTT. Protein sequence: CASSGGGQGINQPQHF.